Here is one TCR beta chain with its context. This may stem from a read error, because a much larger clone lies one nucleotide away. Alongside a J-beta primer mix, a sample-barcoded 5' primer served in a second PCR lasting about 7 to 11 cycles. TCRdb re-called the 5' RACE reads with MiXCR, one entry per CDR3 protein. The sample lists 1.5 million to 2 million distinct CDR3 sequences, almost 35% seen once, with 11% in the top ten. The germline V gene has CDR1 SGDLS and CDR2 YYNGEE. V lost 0 bases, J lost 0 bases, and 9 bases lay in between. There are 15 residues in the CDR3. The record originates from a study of blood T cells in healthy people across ages.

This chain uses TRBV9 with TRBJ2-5, with TRBD2 as a possible D gene (6 bases). Source material: blood. The source of this sequence is a woman aged 25 to 39 in good health. DNA of the CDR3: TGTGCCAGCAGCGTAGAAGGGGACTACCAAGAGACCCAGTACTTC. This translates into CASSVEGDYQETQYF. Supplemented by reference TRBV9 and TRBJ2-5, the full variable domain reads DSGVTQTPKHLITATGQRVTLRCSPRSGDLSVYWYQQSLDQGLQFLIQYYNGEERAKGNILERFSAQQFPDLHSELNLSSLELGDSALYFCASSVEGDYQETQYFGPGTRLLVL.